This T cell receptor (beta chain) was sequenced for a study of synovial regulatory T cells in juvenile arthritis. Study-wide results and caveats: Synovial Tregs shared more CDR3 sequences with iaTregs than other blood Tregs. Synovial Teff and blood CPL repertoires partially overlapped with iaTreg TCR repertoires, which were largely patient-private. Inflammation-associated Treg cells in blood had less TCR diversity than the remaining blood Treg cells.

Concerning this clone: Its antigen is unknown.

Sequenced by immunoSEQ multiplex PCR; TCRdb stores in-frame clones only, minus some. The table lists roughly 10,000 clones. Germline CDR1 and CDR2: WNHNN and SYGVQD (reference sequence). This CDR3 has 13 residues. No DNA is given. Sequenced sample: Treg cells from blood. Noted subset: remaining (HLA-DR-negative) circulating blood Treg cells. V gene TRBV10-1 combines with J gene TRBJ1-2. This sequence originates from a donor younger than 30 with juvenile idiopathic arthritis. The CDR3 spells CACPGARFYGYTF.